One sample yielded the 11 T cell receptor beta chains listed below, sequenced in a study of cytomegalovirus exposure and HLA in healthy donors. This PCR relied on a set of 60 Vbeta primers and 13 Jbeta primers. Here immunoSEQ multiplex PCR was the method, and the copy in TCRdb shows in-frame clones only, minus some. The sample lists about 140,000 clones, around 80% occurring once. Sequenced input: PBMCs. The receptor source for this set is a woman aged 40 to 49 in good health and CMV-seronegative.

The gene calls are TRBV7-9 and TRBJ2-5, with a weak D call TRBD1 (5 bases). The germline gives CDR1 SEHNR, CDR2 FQNEAQ (reference sequence). V dropped 4 bases and J dropped 2 bases, with 8 bases sitting between them. This CDR3 is built from 13 residues. Here the CDR3 DNA reads TGTGCCAGCAGCTCTAGACAGCAAGAGACCCAGTACTTC. Encoded protein: CASSSRQQETQYF.

The chain links TRBV6-6 to TRBJ2-3, with D tentatively TRBD2 (5 bases). The CDR3 covers 16 residues. The germline gives CDR1 MNHNY, CDR2 SVGAGI (reference sequence). Trimming cost V 7 bases and J 0 bases, with 17 bases left between them. In DNA form, the CDR3 reads TGTGCCAGCACCGATTCCGGGGATCCTAGCACAGATACGCAGTATTTT. Amino acids: CASTDSGDPSTDTQYF.

The chain carries TRBV5-1 and TRBJ2-6; the D gene is possibly TRBD1 (5 bases). The CDR3 is made up of 14 amino acids. Germline V CDR1 and CDR2: SGHRS, YFSETQ. The V and J ends lost 6 bases and 2 bases respectively, with 9 bases between them. The CDR3 DNA reads TGCGCCAGCACAGAACAGGCTGGGGCCAACGTCCTGACTTTC. This sequence encodes CASTEQAGANVLTF. Filled out from reference TRBV5-1 and TRBJ2-6, the complete variable domain reads KAGVTQTPRYLIKTRGQQVTLSCSPISGHRSVSWYQQTPGQGLQFLFEYFSETQRNKGNFPGRFSGRQFSNSRSEMNVSTLELGDSALYLCASTEQAGANVLTFGAGSRLTVL.

This rearrangement joins TRBV7-8 to TRBJ1-2; TRBD1 is a possible D gene (5 bases). Germline lookup yields CDR1 SGHVS and CDR2 FQNEAQ. The CDR3 runs 15 residues. Trimming took off 5 bases at V and 8 bases at J, with 21 bases between the two ends. CDR3 DNA sequence: TGTGCCAGCAGCCCGACGTCATCTCAGGGATCAGGCTACACCTTC. Its protein is CASSPTSSQGSGYTF.

The chain uses TRBV6-1 and TRBJ2-1, with a weak D call TRBD2 (5 bases). Trimming shortened V by 2 bases and J by 10 bases, and 12 bases separated the two germline ends. Germline V gene data show CDR1 as MNHNS and CDR2 as SASEGT. The CDR3 contains 13 residues. The CDR3 sequence: CASSETRRGEQFF. Written as DNA, the CDR3 is TGTGCCAGCAGTGAAACCCGCCGCGGGGAGCAGTTCTTC.

The V call is TRBV19, the J call TRBJ1-5; D gene unclear. CDR3 length: 14 amino acids. V was trimmed by 7 bases and J by 5 bases, leaving 15 bases between them. The germline CDR1 and CDR2 sequences are LNHDA and SQIVND (reference sequence). The CDR3, as DNA: TGTGCCAGTACCTCCGGGGAAGGGCATCAGCCCCAGCATTTT. Translated, it gives CASTSGEGHQPQHF.

V is TRBV27 and J is TRBJ1-1; D is uncertain. V lost 0 bases and J 2 bases, leaving 4 bases between the germline ends. There are 13 residues in the CDR3. Germline V gene sequence: CDR1 MNHEY, CDR2 SMNVEV (reference sequence). The CDR3 region has the DNA TGTGCCAGCAGTTTATCAGCAAACACTGAAGCTTTCTTT. Translation: CASSLSANTEAFF.

This clone was observed a single time. The chain recombines TRBV25-1 with TRBJ1-6; no firm D call. V was cut by 8 bases and J by 0 bases, with 17 bases left in between. In germline, CDR1 is MGHDK, CDR2 SYGVNS. The length of the CDR3 is 17 residues. CDR3 in amino acids: CASQPGMGSSYNSPLHF. In nucleotides, the CDR3 is TGTGCCAGCCAACCGGGTATGGGGAGCTCCTATAATTCACCCCTCCACTTT.

This chain connects TRBV28 to TRBJ2-1, with 7 nucleotides matching TRBD2. J gave up 7 bases and V 0 bases, and 9 bases lay outside the gene matches. Germline lookup yields CDR1 MDHEN and CDR2 SYDVKM. The CDR3 has 16 amino acids. The CDR3 nucleotides read TGTGCCAGCAGTTTATGGGGACTAAGTAGTCTAAATGAGCAGTTCTTC. This gives the protein CASSLWGLSSLNEQFF.

The J gene is TRBJ1-1, the V gene TRBV15; D remains unclear. The V gene lost 1 base and the J gene lost 7 bases, with 7 bases spanning the gap. The CDR3 extends over 12 amino acids. Germline lookup yields CDR1 LNHNV and CDR2 YYDKDF (reference sequence). As DNA, the CDR3 is TGTGCCACCAGCAGAGTTTCCGGTGAAGCTTTCTTT. Translating it yields CATSRVSGEAFF.

The rearrangement uses TRBV6-5 and TRBJ2-1, with D possibly matching TRBD2 (5 bases). The V gene lost 8 bases and the J gene lost 0 bases, with 8 bases spanning the gap. The V gene's germline CDR1 is MNHEY and CDR2 SVGAGI. This CDR3 has 13 residues. The CDR3 spells CASSEGSYNEQFF. The CDR3 coding sequence is TGTGCCAGCTCTGAGGGCTCCTACAATGAGCAGTTCTTC.